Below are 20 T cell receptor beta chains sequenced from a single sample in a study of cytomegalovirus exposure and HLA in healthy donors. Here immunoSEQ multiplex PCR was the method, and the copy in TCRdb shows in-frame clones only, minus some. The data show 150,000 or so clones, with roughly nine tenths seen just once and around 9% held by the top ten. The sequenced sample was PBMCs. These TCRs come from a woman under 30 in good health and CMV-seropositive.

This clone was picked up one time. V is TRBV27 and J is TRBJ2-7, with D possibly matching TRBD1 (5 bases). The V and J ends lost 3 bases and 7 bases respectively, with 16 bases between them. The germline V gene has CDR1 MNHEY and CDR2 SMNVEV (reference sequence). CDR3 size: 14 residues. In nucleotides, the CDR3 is TGTGCCAGCAGTTTCCCAGGGCAGGAAGGGGAGCAGTACTTC. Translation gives CASSFPGQEGEQYF.

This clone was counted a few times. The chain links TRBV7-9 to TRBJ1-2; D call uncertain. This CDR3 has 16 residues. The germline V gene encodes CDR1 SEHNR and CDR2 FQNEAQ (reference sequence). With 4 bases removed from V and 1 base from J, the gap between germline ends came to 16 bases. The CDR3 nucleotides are TGTGCCAGCAGCTCCCGTCCGTTCACTGATAACTATGGCTACACCTTC. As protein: CASSSRPFTDNYGYTF.

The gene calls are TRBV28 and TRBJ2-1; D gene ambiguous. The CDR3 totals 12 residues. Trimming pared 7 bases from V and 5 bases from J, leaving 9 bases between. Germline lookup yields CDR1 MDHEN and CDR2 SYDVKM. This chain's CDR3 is CASTKRNNEQFF. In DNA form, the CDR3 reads TGTGCCAGCACCAAGAGAAACAATGAGCAGTTCTTC.

The CDR3 spells CASSPRTGWSDQAFF. The CDR3 nucleotides read TGTGCCAGCAGCCCCCGGACAGGGTGGTCTGATCAAGCTTTCTTT. The chain uses TRBV7-2 and TRBJ1-1; 8 positions match TRBD1. The V segment lost 5 bases and the J segment 9 bases; nucleotides outside the gene matches: 14. Germline loops: CDR1 SGHTA, CDR2 FQGNSA. This CDR3 region has 15 residues.

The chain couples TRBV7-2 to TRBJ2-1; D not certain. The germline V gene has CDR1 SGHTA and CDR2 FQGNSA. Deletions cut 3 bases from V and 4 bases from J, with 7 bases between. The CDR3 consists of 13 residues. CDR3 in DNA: TGTGCCAGCAGCTTGGGCCCGTACAATGAGCAGTTCTTC. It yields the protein CASSLGPYNEQFF.

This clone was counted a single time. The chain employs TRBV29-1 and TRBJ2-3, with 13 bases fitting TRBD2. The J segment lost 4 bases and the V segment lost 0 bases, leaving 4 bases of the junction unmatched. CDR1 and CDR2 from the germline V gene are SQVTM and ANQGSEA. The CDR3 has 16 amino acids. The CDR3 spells CSVEEGTSGDADTQYF. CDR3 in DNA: TGCAGCGTTGAAGAGGGGACTAGCGGGGACGCAGATACGCAGTATTTT.

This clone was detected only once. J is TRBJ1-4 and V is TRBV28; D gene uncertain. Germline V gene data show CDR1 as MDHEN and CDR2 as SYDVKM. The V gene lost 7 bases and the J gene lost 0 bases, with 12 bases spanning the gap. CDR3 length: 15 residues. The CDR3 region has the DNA TGTGCCAGCACCCCGCGGGAGCCAACTAATGAAAAACTGTTTTTT. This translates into CASTPREPTNEKLFF.

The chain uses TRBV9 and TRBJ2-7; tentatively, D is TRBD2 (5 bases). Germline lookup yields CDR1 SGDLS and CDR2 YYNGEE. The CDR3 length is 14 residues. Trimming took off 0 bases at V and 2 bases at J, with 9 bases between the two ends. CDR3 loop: CASSVGGATYEQYF. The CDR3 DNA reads TGTGCCAGCAGCGTAGGGGGAGCGACCTACGAGCAGTACTTC.

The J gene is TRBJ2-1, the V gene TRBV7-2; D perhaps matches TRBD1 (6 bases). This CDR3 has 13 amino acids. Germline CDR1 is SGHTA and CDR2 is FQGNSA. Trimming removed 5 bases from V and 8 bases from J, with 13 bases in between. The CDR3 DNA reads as TGTGCCAGCAGCCCAGGGGCCCGGGATGAGCAGTTCTTC. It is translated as CASSPGARDEQFF. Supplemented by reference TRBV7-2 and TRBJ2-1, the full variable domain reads GAGVSQSPSNKVTEKGKDVELRCDPISGHTALYWYRQSLGQGLEFLIYFQGNSAPDKSGLPSDRFSAERTGGSVSTLTIQRTQQEDSAVYLCASSPGARDEQFFGPGTRLTVL.

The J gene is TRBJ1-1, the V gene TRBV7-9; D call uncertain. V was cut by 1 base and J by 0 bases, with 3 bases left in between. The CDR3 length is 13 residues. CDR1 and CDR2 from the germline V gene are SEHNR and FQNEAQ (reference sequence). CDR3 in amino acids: CASSLDMNTEAFF. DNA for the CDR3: TGTGCCAGCAGCTTAGATATGAACACTGAAGCTTTCTTT.

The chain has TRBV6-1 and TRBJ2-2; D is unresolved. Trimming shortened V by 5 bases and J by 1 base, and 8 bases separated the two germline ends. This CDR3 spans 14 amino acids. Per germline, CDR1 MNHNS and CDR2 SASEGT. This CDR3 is CASSLQMNTGELFF. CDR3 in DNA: TGTGCCAGCAGTCTCCAGATGAACACCGGGGAGCTGTTTTTT.

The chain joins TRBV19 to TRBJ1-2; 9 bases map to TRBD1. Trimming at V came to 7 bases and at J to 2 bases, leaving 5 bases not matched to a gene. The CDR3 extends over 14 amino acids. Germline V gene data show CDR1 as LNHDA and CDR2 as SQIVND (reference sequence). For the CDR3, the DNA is TGTGCCAGTACCACGGACAGGGGAAACTATGGCTACACCTTC. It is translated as CASTTDRGNYGYTF.

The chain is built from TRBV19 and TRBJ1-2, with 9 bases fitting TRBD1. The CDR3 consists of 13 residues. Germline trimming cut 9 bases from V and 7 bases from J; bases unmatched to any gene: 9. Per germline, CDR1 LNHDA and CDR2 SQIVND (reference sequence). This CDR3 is CASRDRVRLGYTF. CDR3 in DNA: TGTGCCAGCCGGGACAGGGTAAGGCTTGGCTACACCTTC. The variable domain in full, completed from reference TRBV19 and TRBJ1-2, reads DGGITQSPKYLFRKEGQNVTLSCEQNLNHDAMYWYRQDPGQGLRLIYYSQIVNDFQKGDIAEGYSVSREKKESFPLTVTSAQKNPTAFYLCASRDRVRLGYTFGSGTRLTVV.

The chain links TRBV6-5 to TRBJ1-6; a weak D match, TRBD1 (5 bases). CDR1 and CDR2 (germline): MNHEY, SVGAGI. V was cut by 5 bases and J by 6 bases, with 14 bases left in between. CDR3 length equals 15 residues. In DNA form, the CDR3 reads TGTGCCAGCAGTGGATTGCAGGGCGGTAATTCACCCCTCCACTTT. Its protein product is CASSGLQGGNSPLHF.

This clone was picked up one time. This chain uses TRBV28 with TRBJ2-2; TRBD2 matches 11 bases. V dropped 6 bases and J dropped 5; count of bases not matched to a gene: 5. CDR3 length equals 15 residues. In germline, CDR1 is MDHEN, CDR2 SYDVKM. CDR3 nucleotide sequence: TGTGCCAGCAGCCCCCGACTAGCGGGAACCGGGGAGCTGTTTTTT. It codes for CASSPRLAGTGELFF.

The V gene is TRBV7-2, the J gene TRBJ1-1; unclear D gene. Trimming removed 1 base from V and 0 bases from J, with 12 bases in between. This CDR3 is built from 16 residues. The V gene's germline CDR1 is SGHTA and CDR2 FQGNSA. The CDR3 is CASSLGQYNMNTEAFF. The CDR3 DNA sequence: TGTGCCAGCAGCTTAGGGCAGTATAACATGAACACTGAAGCTTTCTTT.

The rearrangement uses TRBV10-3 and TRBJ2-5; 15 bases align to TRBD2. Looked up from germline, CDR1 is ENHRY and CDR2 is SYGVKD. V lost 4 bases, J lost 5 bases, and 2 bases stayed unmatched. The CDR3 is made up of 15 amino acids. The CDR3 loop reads CAISGTSGGAETQYF. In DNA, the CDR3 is TGTGCCATCAGTGGGACTAGCGGGGGGGCGGAGACCCAGTACTTC.

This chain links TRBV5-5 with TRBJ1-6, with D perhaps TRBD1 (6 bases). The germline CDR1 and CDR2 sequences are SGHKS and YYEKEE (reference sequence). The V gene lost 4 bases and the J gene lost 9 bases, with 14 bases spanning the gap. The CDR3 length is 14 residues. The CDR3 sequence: CASSPPDRFSPLHF. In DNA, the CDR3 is TGTGCCAGCAGCCCCCCCGACAGGTTTTCACCCCTCCACTTT.

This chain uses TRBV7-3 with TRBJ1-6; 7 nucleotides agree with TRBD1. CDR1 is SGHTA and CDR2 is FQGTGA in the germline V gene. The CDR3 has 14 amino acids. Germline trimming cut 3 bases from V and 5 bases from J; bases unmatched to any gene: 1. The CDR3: CASSLGQNNSPLHF. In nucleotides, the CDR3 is TGTGCCAGCAGCTTGGGACAGAATAATTCACCCCTCCACTTT.

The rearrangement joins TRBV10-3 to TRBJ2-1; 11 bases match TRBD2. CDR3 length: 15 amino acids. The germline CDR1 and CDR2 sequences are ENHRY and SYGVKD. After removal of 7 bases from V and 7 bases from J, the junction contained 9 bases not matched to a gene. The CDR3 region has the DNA TGTGCCATCACAGATAGCGGGGGGGCCCTGAATGAGCAGTTCTTC. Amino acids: CAITDSGGALNEQFF.